Below, 10 T cell receptor beta chains from the same sample are listed, as sequenced in a study of blood T cell repertoires in COVID-19. Method: immunoSEQ multiplex PCR; TCRdb's copy keeps in-frame clones and lacks some. Among about 100,000 clones listed, roughly 85% were seen once. Sequencing input: peripheral blood. The receptors come from a man aged 65 to 79 with active or convalescent COVID-19.

The rearrangement joins TRBV19 to TRBJ1-5, with D uncertain. There are 13 residues in the CDR3. With 4 bases removed from V and 5 bases from J, the gap between germline ends came to 9 bases. Germline CDR1 is LNHDA and CDR2 is SQIVND (reference sequence). In nucleotides, the CDR3 is TGTGCCAGTAGTACGGGATTTTATCAGCCCCAGCATTTT. This sequence encodes CASSTGFYQPQHF.

A single count supports this clone. The gene calls are TRBV7-2 and TRBJ1-2, with 11 bases aligning to TRBD1. Trimming took 1 base from V and 8 from J; bases not matched to a gene: 9. The germline gives CDR1 SGHTA, CDR2 FQGNSA. The CDR3 spans 16 residues. CDR3 in amino acids: CASSLDFRTGGQGYTF. The CDR3 DNA reads as TGTGCCAGCAGCTTAGATTTCAGGACAGGGGGCCAAGGCTACACCTTC.

The rearrangement joins TRBV11-2 to TRBJ2-3; TRBD1 might be the D (5 bases). CDR3 length: 16 residues. Germline V gene data show CDR1 as SGHAT and CDR2 as FQNNGV. Deletions cut 1 base from V and 1 base from J, with 12 bases between. CDR3 loop: CASSLVAGIGTDTQYF. The CDR3 DNA reads TGTGCCAGCAGCTTAGTGGCAGGGATTGGCACAGATACGCAGTATTTT.

This clone is a singleton in its sample. This chain connects TRBV5-5 to TRBJ2-3, with D perhaps TRBD1 (5 bases). Per germline, CDR1 SGHKS and CDR2 YYEKEE (reference sequence). Trimming left V 0 bases short and J 3 bases short, with 5 bases between. This CDR3 region has 13 residues. CDR3 sequence (DNA): TGTGCCAGCAGCTTGGCAGGGACAGATACGCAGTATTTT. Protein product: CASSLAGTDTQYF.

This chain connects TRBV7-2 to TRBJ2-2; 9 positions match TRBD2. Germline V lookup: CDR1 SGHTA, CDR2 FQGNSA. Trimming at V came to 4 bases and at J to 3 bases, leaving 12 bases not matched to a gene. There are 18 residues in the CDR3. Written as DNA, the CDR3 is TGTGCCAGCAGCTCCGAGCTGGGTAGCGGGAGAGACACCGGGGAGCTGTTTTTT. Encoded protein: CASSSELGSGRDTGELFF.

The J gene is TRBJ1-1, the V gene TRBV25-1, with 7 bases aligning to TRBD1. This CDR3 comprises 14 residues. Germline CDR1 is MGHDK and CDR2 is SYGVNS. Trimming took 2 bases from V and 10 from J; bases not matched to a gene: 10. CDR3 sequence reads: CASSEMPPGGRAFF. In DNA, the CDR3 is TGTGCCAGCAGTGAAATGCCCCCAGGGGGGAGAGCTTTCTTT.

The V call is TRBV6-5, the J call TRBJ1-6, with 7 bases aligning to TRBD1. With V trimmed by 6 bases and J by 5 bases, 4 bases remained unmatched. This CDR3 is 14 amino acids long. Germline loops: CDR1 MNHEY, CDR2 SVGAGI. For the CDR3, the DNA is TGTGCCAGCAGCCCGACAGGGAATAATTCACCCCTCCACTTT. Amino acids: CASSPTGNNSPLHF.

V usage is TRBV5-4 and J usage is TRBJ2-5, with TRBD2 as a possible D gene (5 bases). Looked up from germline, CDR1 is SGHNT and CDR2 is YYREEE (reference sequence). This CDR3 has 15 amino acids. Trimming shortened V by 2 bases and J by 1 base, and 12 bases separated the two germline ends. The CDR3 DNA is TGTGCCAGCAGCTTTCGCCCGGGGAGCCAAGAGACCCAGTACTTC. Its translation: CASSFRPGSQETQYF.

A few counts support this clone. The chain links TRBV6-5 to TRBJ2-7, with TRBD2 as a possible D gene (7 bases). V gave up 6 bases and J gave up 8 bases, with 17 bases separating them. The CDR3 sequence is 13 residues long. In germline, CDR1 is MNHEY, CDR2 SVGAGI. The CDR3: CASSVRGAHKQYF. The CDR3 nucleotides are TGTGCCAGCAGCGTCCGGGGGGCGCACAAGCAGTACTTC.

The V gene is TRBV4-2, the J gene TRBJ1-1; the D is unclear. The germline CDR1 and CDR2 sequences are LGHNA and YNFKEQ. Trimming removed 6 bases at V and 7 bases at J, with 12 bases between. The CDR3 runs 12 residues. CDR3 residues: CASRSHVNEAFF. Written as DNA, the CDR3 is TGTGCCAGCAGGTCACACGTCAATGAAGCTTTCTTT.